The rows below give T cell receptor gamma chains drawn from one sample of a study of human gamma delta and Vdelta1 T cells. TCRdb used CATT to re-call clones from the PCR reads. The table shows a few thousand gamma-chain clones, with around 5.2% occurring only once. The specimen was naive CD27+ Vdelta1 gamma-delta T cells from blood. These receptors originate from a human donor in good health. The CDR3 runs from the conserved cysteine through the conserved F or W. The order of the fields is clone size, J gene, V gene, CDR3 length, CDR3 DNA, CDR3 protein. Clone size is stated in some rows and not others, as once, few, many or a class when expanded.

medium-sized,TRGJ1/TRGJ2,TRGV8,13,TGTGCCACCTGGGATAGTCGGTATTATAAGAAACTCTTT,CATWDSRYYKKLF
few,TRGJ1/TRGJ2,TRGV9,13,TGTGCCTTGTGGGAAGGAAGTTATTATAAGAAACTCTTT,CALWEGSYYKKLF
large,TRGJ1/TRGJ2,TRGV2,13,TGTGCCACCTGGGACGGGCGTTATTATAAGAAACTCTTT,CATWDGRYYKKLF
medium-sized,TRGJ1/TRGJ2,TRGV3,12,TGTGCCACCTGGGTCAATTATTATAAGAAACTCTTT,CATWVNYYKKLF
-,TRGJ1/TRGJ2,TRGV5,14,TGTGCCACCTGGGACAGGCCGAGGCAATATAAGAAACTCTTT,CATWDRPRQYKKLF
few,TRGJ1/TRGJ2,TRGV4,14,TGTGCCACCTGGGACAGGAAATTTTATTATAAGAAACTCTTT,CATWDRKFYYKKLF
few,TRGJ1/TRGJ2,TRGV5,12,TGTGCCCCTCCCCCGAATTATTATAAGAAACTCTTT,CAPPPNYYKKLF
few,TRGJ1/TRGJ2,TRGV3,16,TGTGCCACCTGGGACAGGCGAGGCGTGGGTTATTATAAGAAACTCTTC,CATWDRRGVGYYKKLF
-,TRGJ1/TRGJ2,TRGV5,13,TGTGCCGCCTGGGACAGGGGTTATTATAAGAGGCTCTTT,CAAWDRGYYKRLF
few,TRGJ1/TRGJ2,TRGV3,14,TGTGCCACCTGGGACAGGTTTCAAGCTTATAAGAAACTCTTT,CATWDRFQAYKKLF